The rows below give T cell receptor beta chains drawn from one sample of a study of molecular identifiers for immune sequencing clone quantification. A single record per CDR3 protein comes from TCRdb applying MiXCR to the PCR reads. The sample shows about 640,000 distinct CDR3 sequences, just under 20% of them seen only once. The sequenced sample consisted of naive CD8+ T cells from blood, with Jurkat cell RNA spiked in. These receptor sequences come from a human donor in good health. Some libraries in this study had Jurkat cell RNA spiked in. CDR3s include the opening cysteine and the closing phenylalanine or tryptophan. The D gene is left open where the match is weak. Rows may omit the clone size; those that give it use once, few, many or a size class.

>NA|TRBV6-5|14|NA
CASSPIPKGNTIYF
>many|TRBV12-3/TRBV12-4|14|NA
CASSLWGGNSPLHF
>few|TRBV7-9|18|TRBD2
CASSSQRPSGRPTGELFF
>many|TRBV6-5|15|TRBD2
CASSKLAGGTYEQYF
>few|TRBV4-3|17|NA
CASSQDYGGPSTDTQYF
>many|TRBV9|12|NA
CASSANQETQYF
>NA|TRBV30|12|NA
CAWSVQDYEQYF
>many|TRBV19|17|NA
CASSLPGPPVRNQPQHF
>NA|TRBV11-2|12|NA
CASSLTGNEQSF
>few|TRBV30|15|NA
CAWSGRHVMNTEAFF
>many|TRBV7-9|14|TRBD1
CASSPTGTAMEQYF
>many|TRBV27|13|NA
CASSLSWSYEQYF
>few|TRBV4-3|15|TRBD1
CASSRETGYNYGYTF
>NA|TRBV13|15|NA
CASSLGGARTGELFF
>many|TRBV27|15|TRBD2
CASSVGTSGFYEQYF
>many|TRBV28|15|TRBD1
CASSLSWTGSHEQFF
>NA|TRBV15|15|NA
CATSREDGLNYEQYF
>NA|TRBV2|15|TRBD2
CASKELAGDSYEQYF
>many|TRBV20-1|14|TRBD2
CSARDLGGFFSQYF
>many|TRBV28|15|TRBD1
CASSDPTGGWGEQYF
>NA|TRBV13|13|NA
CASSLGSTHEQYF
>many|TRBV9|17|TRBD2
CASSVPTMTSGSGEQFF
>NA|TRBV27|15|NA
CASSLVAGIGQPQHF
>many|TRBV28|11|NA
CASSVVSEQYF
>few|TRBV6-5|16|NA
CASSYSVWRVADTLYF
>many|TRBV5-1|13|NA
CASRRTEGTEAFF
>NA|TRBV10-3|19|NA
CAISPTVMSGIVYNSPLHF